The sequence of this T cell receptor (beta chain) was determined in a study of T cells after somatic rescue of genetic block. Produced via immunoSEQ multiplex PCR; TCRdb's table is partial and in-frame only. In the table there are roughly 15,000 clones, 65% to 75% of which are singletons. Trimming removed 4 bases from V and 0 bases from J, with 13 bases in between. Germline values: CDR1 SGHAT, CDR2 FQNNGV. CDR3 length equals 16 residues. Sequences were obtained from peripheral blood mononuclear cells (PBMCs). The chain carries TRBV11-2 and TRBJ2-4; D remains ambiguous. This TCR derives from a boy younger than 18. DNA for the CDR3: TGTGCCAGCAGCTACCGACATTCGCTAGCCAAAAACATTCAGTACTTC. As protein: CASSYRHSLAKNIQYF.